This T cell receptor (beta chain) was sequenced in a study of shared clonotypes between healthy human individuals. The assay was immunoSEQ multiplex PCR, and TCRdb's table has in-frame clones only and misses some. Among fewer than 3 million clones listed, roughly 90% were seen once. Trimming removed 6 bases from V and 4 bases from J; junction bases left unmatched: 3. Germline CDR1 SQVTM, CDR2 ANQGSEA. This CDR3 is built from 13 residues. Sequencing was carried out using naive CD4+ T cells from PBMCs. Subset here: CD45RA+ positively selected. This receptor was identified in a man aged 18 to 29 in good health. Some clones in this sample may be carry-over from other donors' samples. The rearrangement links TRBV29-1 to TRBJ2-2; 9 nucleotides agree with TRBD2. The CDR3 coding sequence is TGCAGCGTCGTGACTAGCGGCACCGGGGAGCTGTTTTTT. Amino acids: CSVVTSGTGELFF.